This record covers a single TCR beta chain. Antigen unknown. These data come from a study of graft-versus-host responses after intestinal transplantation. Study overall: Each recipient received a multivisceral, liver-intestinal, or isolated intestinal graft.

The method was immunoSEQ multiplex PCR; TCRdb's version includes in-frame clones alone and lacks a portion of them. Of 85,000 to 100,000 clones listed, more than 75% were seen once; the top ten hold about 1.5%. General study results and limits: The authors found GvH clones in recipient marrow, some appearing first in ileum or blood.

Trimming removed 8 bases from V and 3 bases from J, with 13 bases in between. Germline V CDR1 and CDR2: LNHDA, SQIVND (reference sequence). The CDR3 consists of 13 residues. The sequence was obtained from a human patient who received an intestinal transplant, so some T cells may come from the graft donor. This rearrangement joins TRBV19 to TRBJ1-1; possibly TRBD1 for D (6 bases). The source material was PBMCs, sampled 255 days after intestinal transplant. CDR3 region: CASGGNQYTEAFF. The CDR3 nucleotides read TGTGCCAGTGGGGGCAACCAGTACACTGAAGCTTTCTTT.